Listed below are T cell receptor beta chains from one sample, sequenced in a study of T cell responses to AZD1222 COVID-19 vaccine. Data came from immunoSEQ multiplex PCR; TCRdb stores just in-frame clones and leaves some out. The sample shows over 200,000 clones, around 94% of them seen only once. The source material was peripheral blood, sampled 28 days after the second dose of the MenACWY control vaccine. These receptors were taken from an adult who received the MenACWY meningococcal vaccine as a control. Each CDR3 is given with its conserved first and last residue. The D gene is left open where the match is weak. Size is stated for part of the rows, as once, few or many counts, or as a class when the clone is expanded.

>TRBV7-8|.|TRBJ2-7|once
TGTGCCAGCAGCCTCGGAACTGAGCAGTACTTC
CASSLGTEQYF
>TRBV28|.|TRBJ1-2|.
TGTGCCAGCAGCGCCTCCGTGGGGTCCTATGGCTACACCTTC
CASSASVGSYGYTF
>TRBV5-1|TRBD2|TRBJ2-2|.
TGCGCCAGCAGCCCCCCGGGACTAGCGGGAGCCGGGGAGCTGTTTTTT
CASSPPGLAGAGELFF
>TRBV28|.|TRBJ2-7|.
TGTGCCAGCAGTCTCGATTACGAGCAGTACTTC
CASSLDYEQYF
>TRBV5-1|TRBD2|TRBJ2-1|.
TGCGCCAGCAGCTTGGGTCTAGCGGGAGTTGTCAATGAGCAGTTCTTC
CASSLGLAGVVNEQFF
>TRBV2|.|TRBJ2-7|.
TGTGCCAGCAACCCACAGGGACAATTTTACGAGCAGTACTTC
CASNPQGQFYEQYF
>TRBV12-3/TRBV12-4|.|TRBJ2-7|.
TGTGCCAGCAGTTTTGGGCACGAGCAGTACTTC
CASSFGHEQYF
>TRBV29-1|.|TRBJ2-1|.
TGCAGCACCCGATACGGGGGGCGCGGTGAGCAGTTCTTC
CSTRYGGRGEQFF
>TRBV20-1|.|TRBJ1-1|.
TGCAGTGCTGGAGGAAACACTGAAGCTTTCTTT
CSAGGNTEAFF
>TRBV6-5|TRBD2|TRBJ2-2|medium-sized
TGTGCCAGCAGGACGGGGGGGGACACCGGGGAGCTGTTTTTT
CASRTGGDTGELFF
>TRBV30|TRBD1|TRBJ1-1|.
TGTGCCTGGAGGGACAGGGGAAACACTGAAGCTTTCTTT
CAWRDRGNTEAFF
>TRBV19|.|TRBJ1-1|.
TGTGCCAGTAGTAGGCCGGGCGCTGAAGCTTTCTTT
CASSRPGAEAFF
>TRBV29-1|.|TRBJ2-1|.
TGCAGCGCCGGACAGCCCCAAGAGCAGTTCTTC
CSAGQPQEQFF
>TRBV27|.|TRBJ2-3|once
TGTGCCAGCAGTGAGGACAGTTCCACAGATACGCAGTATTTT
CASSEDSSTDTQYF
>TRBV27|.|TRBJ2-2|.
TGTGCCAGCAAAACGGCGGGTCGTATGAACACCGGGGAGCTGTTTTTT
CASKTAGRMNTGELFF
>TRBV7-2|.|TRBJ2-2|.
TGTGCCAGCAGCTTCAATTTCGTAGCGGAGAACACCGGGGAGCTGTTTTTT
CASSFNFVAENTGELFF
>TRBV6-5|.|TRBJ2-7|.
TGTGCCAGCAGTTATAGAGGGGTTTCCTACGAGCAGTACTTC
CASSYRGVSYEQYF
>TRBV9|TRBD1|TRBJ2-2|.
TGTGCCAGCAGCAGGACAGGGAACACCGGGGAGCTGTTTTTT
CASSRTGNTGELFF
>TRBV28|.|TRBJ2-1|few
TGTGCCAGCAGTTTGTGGTTGCGGGAGCAGTTCTTC
CASSLWLREQFF
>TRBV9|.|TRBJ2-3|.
TGTGCCAGCAGCCCCCCGGGATCCAACACAGATACGCAGTATTTT
CASSPPGSNTDTQYF
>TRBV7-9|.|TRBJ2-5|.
TGTGCCAGCAGCAACCCTCTTGGGGGCACTTACCAAGAGACCCAGTACTTC
CASSNPLGGTYQETQYF
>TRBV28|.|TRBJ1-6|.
TGTGCCACTAACTGGGCCGAAGGGGCTTCACCCCTCCACTTT
CATNWAEGASPLHF
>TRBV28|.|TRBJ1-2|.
TGTGCCAGCAGTTTAGAGACGGTCCATGGCTACACCTTC
CASSLETVHGYTF
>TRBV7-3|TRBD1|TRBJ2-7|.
TGTGCCAGCAGCTCTGACAGGGATTCCTACGAGCAGTACTTC
CASSSDRDSYEQYF
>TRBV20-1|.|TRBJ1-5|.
TGCAGTGCTAGTCTCCCCCCTAGCAATCAGCCCCAGCATTTT
CSASLPPSNQPQHF
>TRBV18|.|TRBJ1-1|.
TGTGCCAGCTCACCTGTATCGGGGGTGAACACTGAAGCTTTCTTT
CASSPVSGVNTEAFF
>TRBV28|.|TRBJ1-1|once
TGTGCCAGCAGTTTAATTCGGATCAACACTGAAGCTTTCTTT
CASSLIRINTEAFF
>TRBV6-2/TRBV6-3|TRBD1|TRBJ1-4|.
TGTGCCAGCACCCCAGGACAGGATGTTGAAAAACTGTTTTTT
CASTPGQDVEKLFF
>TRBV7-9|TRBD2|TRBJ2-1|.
TGTGCCAGCAGCTACAGCGGGGGGGCTTACAATGAGCAGTTCTTC
CASSYSGGAYNEQFF
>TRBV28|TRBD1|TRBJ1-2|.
TGTGCCAGCAGTTTACAAATTTACAGGGGGAGGGCCTATGGCTACACCTTC
CASSLQIYRGRAYGYTF
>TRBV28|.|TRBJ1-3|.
TGTGCCAGCAGTTCTGGTGGAAACACCATATATTTT
CASSSGGNTIYF
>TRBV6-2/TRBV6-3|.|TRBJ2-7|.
TGTGCCAGCAGTTATACCGGATACGAGCAGTACTTC
CASSYTGYEQYF